A single sample is the source of the 6 T cell receptor beta chains below, sequenced in a study of blood T cells in healthy people across ages. A second about 7 to 12 cycle PCR used barcoded and J-beta primers. TCRdb re-called the 5' RACE reads through MiXCR, storing one row per CDR3 protein. The sample includes roughly 410,000 distinct CDR3 sequences, about half of them seen just once. The specimen sequenced was blood. The receptors stem from a man aged 60 to 75 in good health.

J is TRBJ1-1 and V is TRBV30; D remains unclear. CDR1 is GTSNPN, CDR2 SVGIG, per germline (reference sequence). V was pared by 8 bases and J by 5 bases, with 18 bases between. The CDR3 extends over 13 amino acids. The CDR3 DNA is TGTGCCGCGAGGAGAGGGCTGCGGACTGAAGCTTTCTTT. Its protein is CAARRGLRTEAFF.

The genes are TRBV7-2 and TRBJ2-1; D is uncertain. Per the germline V gene, CDR1 is SGHTA and CDR2 is FQGNSA. V was cut by 5 bases and J by 4 bases, with 12 bases left in between. This CDR3 is 14 amino acids long. The CDR3 DNA follows: TGTGCCAGCAGCCAAAGGGCGGAGTACAATGAGCAGTTCTTC. Translated, it gives CASSQRAEYNEQFF.

This chain connects TRBV6-5 to TRBJ1-2, with unresolved D. From germline, CDR1 is MNHEY and CDR2 SVGAGI. The CDR3 covers 14 residues. The germline V and J ends were trimmed by 7 bases and 4 bases, with 16 bases remaining between them. CDR3 loop: CASTSQGSGYGYTF. CDR3 bases: TGTGCCAGCACCTCACAAGGTTCGGGCTATGGCTACACCTTC.

V gene TRBV28 combines with J gene TRBJ2-7; 9 nucleotides line up with TRBD1. After removal of 5 bases from V and 4 bases from J, the junction contained 9 bases not matched to a gene. This CDR3 spans 15 amino acids. Germline assignment: CDR1 MDHEN and CDR2 SYDVKM. The CDR3 is CASSPTGTGSYEQYF. In nucleotides, the CDR3 is TGTGCCAGCAGTCCTACCGGGACAGGGTCGTACGAGCAGTACTTC.

This clonotype was seen more than once but under ten times. The rearrangement uses TRBV3-1 and TRBJ2-7; maybe TRBD2 (5 bases). Germline lookup yields CDR1 LGHDT and CDR2 YNNKEL (reference sequence). V dropped 1 base and J dropped 7 bases, with 29 bases sitting between them. The CDR3 covers 19 residues. DNA for the CDR3: TGTGCCAGCAGCCAAGGAGGTCTAGCCCCTAGGTCGTCCTACAATGAGCAGTACTTC. Amino acid sequence: CASSQGGLAPRSSYNEQYF.

This chain joins TRBV3-1 and TRBJ2-5; D possibly corresponds to TRBD2 (6 bases). This CDR3 is built from 14 residues. Trimming stripped 0 bases from V and 13 bases from J, with 18 bases between. The germline V gene has CDR1 LGHDT and CDR2 YNNKEL (reference sequence). The CDR3 sequence is CASSQDRGTFHLYF. The DNA for the CDR3 is TGTGCCAGCAGCCAAGATCGGGGGACTTTTCATTTGTACTTC.